Listed below are T cell receptor beta chains from one sample, sequenced in a study of OX40 agonist ivuxolimab in advanced cancers. Clones were read by immunoSEQ multiplex PCR, and TCRdb kept only the in-frame ones, dropping some. The sample includes about 77,000 clones, 81% seen only once; the top ten take more than 3.5%. The sequences come from CD4+ or CD8+ T cells sorted from blood, collected in a trial of the OX40 agonist ivuxolimab. These receptors were taken from an adult with an advanced solid tumor such as melanoma, head and neck, liver or kidney cancer. Each CDR3 is given with its conserved first and last residue. D genes are given only for firm matches. Clone sizes are given selectively: once, few, many, or a class where the clone is expanded.

j_call	d_call	clone_size	v_call	cdr3_length	cdr3_aa	cdr3_nt
TRBJ2-7	TRBD1	.	TRBV29-1	13	CSVTGTGTYEQYF	TGCAGCGTGACCGGGACAGGGACCTACGAGCAGTACTTC
TRBJ1-3	.	.	TRBV11-2	15	CASSADVNSGNTIYF	TGTGCCAGCAGTGCGGACGTAAACTCTGGAAACACCATATATTTT
TRBJ2-5	TRBD1	once	TRBV18	16	CASSPRGTGGGETQYF	TGTGCCAGCTCACCCCGAGGGACAGGGGGCGGCGAGACCCAGTACTTC
TRBJ2-5	TRBD2	.	TRBV7-2	15	CASSLPVSGAETQYF	TGTGCCAGCAGCTTACCGGTTAGCGGGGCTGAGACCCAGTACTTC
TRBJ1-1	.	.	TRBV7-2	13	CASSLDSNTEAFF	TGTGCCAGCAGCTTAGACAGTAACACTGAAGCTTTCTTT
TRBJ1-1	.	.	TRBV18	16	CASSPPAPLMNTEAFF	TGTGCCAGCTCACCCCCGGCCCCGTTAATGAACACTGAAGCTTTCTTT
TRBJ1-4	TRBD1	.	TRBV29-1	14	CSATGQGEGEKLFF	TGCAGCGCTACAGGACAGGGTGAAGGGGAAAAACTGTTTTTT
TRBJ1-2	.	.	TRBV6-6	14	CASSYLEGRYGYTF	TGTGCCAGCAGTTACCTCGAGGGGCGCTACGGCTACACCTTC
TRBJ1-6	TRBD1	.	TRBV7-8	15	CASSLVRTGGSPLHF	TGTGCCAGCAGCTTAGTGCGGACAGGGGGCTCACCCCTCCACTTT
TRBJ2-1	TRBD1	.	TRBV18	14	CASSPGTDYNEQFF	TGTGCCAGCTCACCCGGGACAGACTACAATGAGCAGTTCTTC
TRBJ1-5	.	.	TRBV6-6	16	CASNGGVSYSNQPQHF	TGTGCCAGCAACGGAGGCGTCTCATATAGCAATCAGCCCCAGCATTTT
TRBJ2-2	.	few	TRBV5-1	15	CASNLRDPNTGELFF	TGCGCCAGCAATCTCCGGGACCCAAACACCGGGGAGCTGTTTTTT
TRBJ1-3	.	.	TRBV6-5	14	CASSRDRSGNTIYF	TGTGCCAGCAGTAGAGATCGCTCTGGAAACACCATATATTTT
TRBJ1-3	.	few	TRBV2	16	CASSEMSAPSGNTIYF	TGTGCCAGCAGTGAAATGTCGGCACCCTCTGGAAACACCATATATTTT
TRBJ1-1	.	.	TRBV5-1	12	CASREIGTEAFF	TGCGCCAGCAGAGAGATAGGCACTGAAGCTTTCTTT
TRBJ2-7	TRBD1	.	TRBV13	16	CASSLARTGGAREQYF	TGTGCCAGCAGCTTAGCAAGGACAGGGGGCGCGAGGGAGCAGTACTTC
TRBJ1-1	TRBD1	once	TRBV10-3	11	CAISGGQAAFF	TGTGCCATCAGTGGGGGACAGGCCGCTTTCTTT
TRBJ1-3	.	few	TRBV4-2	18	CASSQVDFRGGSGNTIYF	TGTGCCAGCAGCCAAGTAGATTTCCGTGGCGGCTCTGGAAACACCATATATTTT
TRBJ2-1	.	.	TRBV9	15	CASSVGVATPWEQFF	TGTGCCAGCAGCGTAGGAGTCGCCACCCCATGGGAGCAGTTCTTC
TRBJ2-1	TRBD2	.	TRBV15	17	CATSRGLAGVKEDEQFF	TGTGCCACCAGCAGAGGACTAGCGGGAGTAAAGGAAGATGAGCAGTTCTTC
TRBJ1-6	.	.	TRBV25-1	14	CASSEYKLDSPLHF	TGTGCCAGCAGTGAATATAAGCTGGATTCACCCCTCCACTTT
TRBJ2-7	.	.	TRBV6-6	14	CASTPMSGLYLEYF	TGTGCCAGCACTCCTATGTCGGGCCTCTACTTGGAGTACTTC
TRBJ1-1	.	.	TRBV6-5	12	CASGGGGVEAFF	TGTGCCAGCGGAGGTGGAGGTGTTGAAGCTTTCTTT
TRBJ2-3	.	.	TRBV20-1	11	CSASQRDTQYF	TGCAGTGCTAGTCAACGAGATACGCAGTATTTT
TRBJ2-3	.	.	TRBV29-1	12	CSVEGQTDTQYF	TGCAGCGTTGAGGGTCAGACAGATACGCAGTATTTT
TRBJ2-7	.	.	TRBV6-5	13	CASSYKGPYEQYF	TGTGCCAGCAGTTACAAAGGCCCCTACGAGCAGTACTTC
TRBJ2-2	.	once	TRBV29-1	14	CSVTGLSNTGELFF	TGCAGCGTCACAGGACTATCTAACACCGGGGAGCTGTTTTTT
TRBJ2-7	.	.	TRBV6-1	16	CASSEATGDGSYEQYF	TGTGCCAGCAGTGAAGCCACGGGAGACGGATCCTACGAGCAGTACTTC
TRBJ2-7	.	few	TRBV18	15	CASSSAGTGTYEQYF	TGTGCCAGCTCAAGCGCCGGGACGGGGACCTACGAGCAGTACTTC
TRBJ2-3	.	.	TRBV25-1	16	CASSDGAGPSTDTQYF	TGTGCCAGCAGTGATGGTGCGGGACCTAGCACAGATACGCAGTATTTT
TRBJ1-4	.	.	TRBV18	14	CASSPTGGDEKLFF	TGTGCCAGCTCACCAACCGGGGGTGATGAAAAACTGTTTTTT
TRBJ2-7	.	few	TRBV15	14	CATSRGKQVYEQYF	TGTGCCACCAGCAGAGGGAAACAGGTCTACGAGCAGTACTTC
TRBJ1-2	.	.	TRBV4-1	15	CASSPTVPANYGYTF	TGCGCCAGCAGCCCGACGGTCCCTGCTAACTATGGCTACACCTTC
TRBJ1-2	.	few	TRBV6-1	13	CASIKPGGYGYTF	TGTGCCAGCATTAAACCGGGGGGCTATGGCTACACCTTC
TRBJ2-2	.	.	TRBV11-3	12	CASSFRNRELFF	TGTGCCAGCAGCTTCAGAAATCGGGAGCTGTTTTTT
TRBJ2-3	TRBD2	.	TRBV25-1	13	CATGGGGTDTQYF	TGTGCCACCGGTGGGGGGGGCACAGATACGCAGTATTTT
TRBJ1-5	.	.	TRBV6-1	13	CASTYATGQPQHF	TGTGCCAGCACATACGCCACCGGGCAGCCCCAGCATTTT
TRBJ2-3	.	.	TRBV7-2	12	CASRPQTDTQYF	TGTGCCAGCAGACCCCAAACAGATACGCAGTATTTT
TRBJ2-1	TRBD1	.	TRBV5-4	15	CASSLDRGPYNEQFF	TGTGCCAGCAGCCTCGACAGGGGTCCCTACAATGAGCAGTTCTTC
TRBJ1-2	.	.	TRBV28	11	CASRQEYGYTF	TGTGCCAGTCGACAGGAGTATGGCTACACCTTC
TRBJ2-7	TRBD2	.	TRBV5-1	14	CASSLGLAGSEQYF	TGCGCCAGCAGCTTGGGGCTAGCGGGGAGCGAGCAGTACTTC
TRBJ2-3	.	.	TRBV20-1	11	CSASGGDTQYF	TGCAGTGCTAGCGGGGGAGATACGCAGTATTTT
TRBJ2-1	TRBD1	.	TRBV11-3	15	CASSFVDRGYNEQFF	TGTGCCAGCAGCTTTGTCGACAGGGGGTACAATGAGCAGTTCTTC
TRBJ1-5	.	.	TRBV6-5	15	CASSYSGGDNQPQHF	TGTGCCAGCAGTTATTCAGGAGGGGACAATCAGCCCCAGCATTTT
TRBJ2-1	TRBD2	.	TRBV19	17	CASSIDQTSGAYNEQFF	TGTGCCAGTAGTATAGATCAGACTAGCGGTGCCTACAATGAGCAGTTCTTC
TRBJ1-1	.	.	TRBV4-2	14	CASSQTTENTEAFF	TGTGCCAGCAGCCAAACTACAGAGAACACTGAAGCTTTCTTT
TRBJ1-6	.	few	TRBV11-3	15	CASSFGFSYNSPLHF	TGTGCCAGCAGCTTTGGGTTTTCCTATAATTCACCCCTCCACTTT
TRBJ2-3	.	once	TRBV19	13	CASSRRSSDTQYF	TGTGCCTCCTCCCGCCGGAGTTCAGATACGCAGTATTTT
TRBJ1-2	TRBD1	.	TRBV23-1	19	CASSQTPPGQGEGLGGYTF	TGCGCCAGCAGTCAAACCCCCCCTGGACAGGGGGAAGGGCTAGGCGGCTACACCTTC
TRBJ2-5	TRBD2	once	TRBV6-6	15	CASSQRGGLEETQYF	TGTGCCAGCAGCCAGCGGGGGGGCCTCGAGGAGACCCAGTACTTC
TRBJ1-2	.	.	TRBV4-3	16	CASSQDGVPGRYGYTF	TGCGCCAGCAGCCAAGATGGGGTTCCGGGGCGCTATGGCTACACCTTC